These 5 T cell receptor beta chains share one sample of origin, sequenced in a study of T-cell reconstitution after alpha-beta-depleted transplantation in children. As it was prepared, the TCRbeta library received unique molecular identifiers. TCRdb re-analysed the PCR reads in MiXCR, keeping a single row per CDR3 protein. The sample holds about 500,000 distinct CDR3 sequences; around a third are singletons and the top ten take approximately 2.3%. The specimen comprised PBMCs from the stem cell graft donor, sampled from the stem cell graft. These receptors were obtained from a human donor who donated a stem cell graft to a child with aplastic anemia.

V gene TRBV5-1 combines with J gene TRBJ2-1; D ambiguous. V lost 0 bases, J lost 5 bases, and 9 bases lay in between. The CDR3 length is 14 residues. In germline, CDR1 is SGHRS, CDR2 YFSETQ. Here the CDR3 reads CASSLEGLDNEQFF. The CDR3, as DNA: TGCGCCAGCAGCTTGGAAGGTTTGGACAATGAGCAGTTCTTC.

V usage is TRBV28 and J usage is TRBJ2-7; 7 bases map to TRBD2. V lost 5 bases, J lost 6 bases, and 13 bases stayed unmatched. Germline-derived CDR1 and CDR2 are MDHEN and SYDVKM. This CDR3 contains 15 residues. In nucleotides, the CDR3 is TGTGCCAGCAGTATTTCCTCGGGGGGAGGAGGCGAGCAGTACTTC. This codes for CASSISSGGGGEQYF.

This rearrangement joins TRBV27 to TRBJ2-6, with D unclear. The CDR3 spans 17 residues. Between the trimmed V and J ends, which lost 5 bases and 0 bases, there was a span of 14 bases. Germline-derived CDR1 and CDR2 are MNHEY and SMNVEV (reference sequence). The CDR3: CASSPRVFSSGANVLTF. In nucleotides, the CDR3 is TGTGCCAGCAGTCCACGGGTTTTTAGCTCTGGGGCCAACGTCCTGACTTTC.

This clonotype was picked up a small number of times. The genes are TRBV28 and TRBJ2-1; the D is unclear. The CDR3 is made up of 14 amino acids. Germline V gene sequence: CDR1 MDHEN, CDR2 SYDVKM. Trimming stripped 2 bases from V and 4 bases from J, with 9 bases between. CDR3 sequence (DNA): TGTGCCAGCAGTTTACCCGGTCTATACAATGAGCAGTTCTTC. This codes for CASSLPGLYNEQFF.

The rearrangement joins TRBV6-5 to TRBJ1-4; D perhaps matches TRBD1 (5 bases). Trimming cost V 0 bases and J 5 bases, with 10 bases left between them. The CDR3 is made up of 15 amino acids. Germline V gene data show CDR1 as MNHEY and CDR2 as SVGAGI. DNA for the CDR3: TGTGCCAGCAGTTACTCGGGACGGCAGAATGAAAAACTGTTTTTT. This encodes CASSYSGRQNEKLFF.